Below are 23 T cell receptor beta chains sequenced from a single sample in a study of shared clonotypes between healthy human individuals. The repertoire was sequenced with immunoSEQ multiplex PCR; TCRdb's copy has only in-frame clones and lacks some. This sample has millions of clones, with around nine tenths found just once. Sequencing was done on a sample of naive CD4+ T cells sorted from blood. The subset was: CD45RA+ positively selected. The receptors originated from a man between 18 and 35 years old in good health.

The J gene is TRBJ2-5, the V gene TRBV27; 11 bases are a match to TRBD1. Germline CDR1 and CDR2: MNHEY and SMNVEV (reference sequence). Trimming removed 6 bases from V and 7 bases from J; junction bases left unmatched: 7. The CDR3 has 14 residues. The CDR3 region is CASSPGTGGGTQYF. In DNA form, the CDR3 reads TGTGCCAGCAGCCCCGGGACAGGGGGGGGGACCCAGTACTTC.

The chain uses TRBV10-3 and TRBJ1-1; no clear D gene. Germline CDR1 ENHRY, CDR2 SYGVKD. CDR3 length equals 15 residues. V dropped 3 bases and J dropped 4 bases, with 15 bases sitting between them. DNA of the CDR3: TGTGCCATCAGTGACGGGTTTCCTCGGGGCACTGAAGCTTTCTTT. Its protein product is CAISDGFPRGTEAFF.

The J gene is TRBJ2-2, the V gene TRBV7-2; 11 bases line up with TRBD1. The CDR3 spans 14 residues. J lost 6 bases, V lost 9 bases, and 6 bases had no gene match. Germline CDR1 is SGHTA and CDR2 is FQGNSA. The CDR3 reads CARVGQGGAGELFF. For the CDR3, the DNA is TGTGCCAGGGTGGGACAGGGGGGAGCCGGGGAGCTGTTTTTT.

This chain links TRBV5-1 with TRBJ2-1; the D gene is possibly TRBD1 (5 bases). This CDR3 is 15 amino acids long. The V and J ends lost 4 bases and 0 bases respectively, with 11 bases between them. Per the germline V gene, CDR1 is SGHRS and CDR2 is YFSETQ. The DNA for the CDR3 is TGCGCCAGCAGCCCGACAGTTAGCTCCTACAATGAGCAGTTCTTC. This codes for CASSPTVSSYNEQFF. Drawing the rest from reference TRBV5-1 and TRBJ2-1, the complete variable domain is KAGVTQTPRYLIKTRGQQVTLSCSPISGHRSVSWYQQTPGQGLQFLFEYFSETQRNKGNFPGRFSGRQFSNSRSEMNVSTLELGDSALYLCASSPTVSSYNEQFFGPGTRLTVL.

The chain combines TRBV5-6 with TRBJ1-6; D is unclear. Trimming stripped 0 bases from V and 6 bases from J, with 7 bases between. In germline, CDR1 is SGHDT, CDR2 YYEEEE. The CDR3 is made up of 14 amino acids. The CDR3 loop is CASSLEVFNSPLHF. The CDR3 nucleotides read TGTGCCAGCAGCTTGGAAGTCTTTAATTCACCCCTCCACTTT. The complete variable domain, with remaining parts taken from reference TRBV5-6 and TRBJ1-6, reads DAGVTQSPTHLIKTRGQQVTLRCSPKSGHDTVSWYQQALGQGPQFIFQYYEEEERQRGNFPDRFSGHQFPNYSSELNVNALLLGDSALYLCASSLEVFNSPLHFGNGTRLTVT.

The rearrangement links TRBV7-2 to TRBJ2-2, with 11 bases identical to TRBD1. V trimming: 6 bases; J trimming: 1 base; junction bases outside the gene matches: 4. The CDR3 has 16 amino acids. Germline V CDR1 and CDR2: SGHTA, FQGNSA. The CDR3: CASSRTGGGNTGELFF. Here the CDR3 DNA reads TGTGCCAGCAGTCGGACAGGGGGCGGGAACACCGGGGAGCTGTTTTTT.

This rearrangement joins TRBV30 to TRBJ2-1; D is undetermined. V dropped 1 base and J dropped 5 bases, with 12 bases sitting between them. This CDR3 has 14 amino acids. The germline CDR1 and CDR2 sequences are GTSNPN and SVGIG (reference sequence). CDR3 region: CAWSGLVTHNEQFF. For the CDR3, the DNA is TGTGCCTGGAGTGGGTTAGTCACCCACAATGAGCAGTTCTTC. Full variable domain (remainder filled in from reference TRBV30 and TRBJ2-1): SQTIHQWPATLVQPVGSPLSLECTVEGTSNPNLYWYRQAAGRGLQLLFYSVGIGQISSEVPQNLSASRPQDRQFILSSKKLLLSDSGFYLCAWSGLVTHNEQFFGPGTRLTVL.

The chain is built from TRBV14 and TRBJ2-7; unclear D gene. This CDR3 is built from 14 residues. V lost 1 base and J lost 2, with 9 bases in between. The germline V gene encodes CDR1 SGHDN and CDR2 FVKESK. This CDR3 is CASSQGAGTYEQYF. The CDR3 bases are TGTGCCAGCAGCCAAGGGGCTGGTACCTACGAGCAGTACTTC.

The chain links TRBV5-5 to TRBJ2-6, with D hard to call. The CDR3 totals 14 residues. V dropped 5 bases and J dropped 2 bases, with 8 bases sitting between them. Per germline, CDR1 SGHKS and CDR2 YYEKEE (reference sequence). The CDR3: CASRPVAGANVLTF. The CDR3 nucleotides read TGTGCCAGCAGGCCCGTGGCTGGGGCCAACGTCCTGACTTTC. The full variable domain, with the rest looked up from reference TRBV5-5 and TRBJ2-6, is DAGVTQSPTHLIKTRGQQVTLRCSPISGHKSVSWYQQVLGQGPQFIFQYYEKEERGRGNFPDRFSARQFPNYSSELNVNALLLGDSALYLCASRPVAGANVLTFGAGSRLTVL.

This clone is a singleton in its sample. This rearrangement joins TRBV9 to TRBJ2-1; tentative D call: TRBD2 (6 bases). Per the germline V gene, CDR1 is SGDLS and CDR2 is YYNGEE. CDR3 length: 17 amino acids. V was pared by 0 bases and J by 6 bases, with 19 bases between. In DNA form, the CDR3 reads TGTGCCAGCAGCGTAGCTTCAGGCTTCCCCGGGGGCAATGAGCAGTTCTTC. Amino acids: CASSVASGFPGGNEQFF. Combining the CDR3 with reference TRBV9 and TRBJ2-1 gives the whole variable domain DSGVTQTPKHLITATGQRVTLRCSPRSGDLSVYWYQQSLDQGLQFLIQYYNGEERAKGNILERFSAQQFPDLHSELNLSSLELGDSALYFCASSVASGFPGGNEQFFGPGTRLTVL.

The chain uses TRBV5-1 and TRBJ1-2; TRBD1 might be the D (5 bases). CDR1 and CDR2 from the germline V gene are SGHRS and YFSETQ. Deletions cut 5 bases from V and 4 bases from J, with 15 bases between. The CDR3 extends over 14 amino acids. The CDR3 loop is CASRNTGTGYGYTF. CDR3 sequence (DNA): TGCGCCAGCAGAAATACCGGGACTGGCTATGGCTACACCTTC. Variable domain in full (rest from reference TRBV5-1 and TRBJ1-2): KAGVTQTPRYLIKTRGQQVTLSCSPISGHRSVSWYQQTPGQGLQFLFEYFSETQRNKGNFPGRFSGRQFSNSRSEMNVSTLELGDSALYLCASRNTGTGYGYTFGSGTRLTVV.

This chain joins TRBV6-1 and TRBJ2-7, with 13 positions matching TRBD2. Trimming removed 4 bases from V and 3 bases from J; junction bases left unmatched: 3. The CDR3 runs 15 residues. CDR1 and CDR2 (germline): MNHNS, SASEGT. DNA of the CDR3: TGTGCCAGCAGTGGACGACTAGCGGGAGGCTACGAGCAGTACTTC. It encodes CASSGRLAGGYEQYF.

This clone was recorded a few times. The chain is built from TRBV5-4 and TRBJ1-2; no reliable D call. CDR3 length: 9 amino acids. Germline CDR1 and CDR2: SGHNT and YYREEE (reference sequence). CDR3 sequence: CLMGYGYTF. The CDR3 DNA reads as TGTTTGATGGGCTATGGCTACACCTTC.

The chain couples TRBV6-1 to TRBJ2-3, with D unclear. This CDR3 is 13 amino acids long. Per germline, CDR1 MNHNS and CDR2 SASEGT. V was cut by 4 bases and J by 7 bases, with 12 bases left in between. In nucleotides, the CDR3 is TGTGCCAGCAGTGCCCCCTCTACGAATACGCAGTATTTT. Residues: CASSAPSTNTQYF.

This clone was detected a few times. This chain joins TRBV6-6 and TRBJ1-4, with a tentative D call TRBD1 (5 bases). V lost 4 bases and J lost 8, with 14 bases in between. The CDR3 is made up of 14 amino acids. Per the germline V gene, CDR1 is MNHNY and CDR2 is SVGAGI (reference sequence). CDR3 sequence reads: CASSFSRDGEKLFF. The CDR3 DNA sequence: TGTGCCAGCAGTTTCTCCCGGGACGGCGAAAAACTGTTTTTT.

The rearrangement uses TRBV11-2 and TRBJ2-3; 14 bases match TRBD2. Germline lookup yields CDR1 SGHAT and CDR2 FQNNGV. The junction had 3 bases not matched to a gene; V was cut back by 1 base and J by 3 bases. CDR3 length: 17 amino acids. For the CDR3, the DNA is TGTGCCAGCAGCTTAGGGGGGACTAGCGGGAGAACAGATACGCAGTATTTT. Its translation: CASSLGGTSGRTDTQYF.

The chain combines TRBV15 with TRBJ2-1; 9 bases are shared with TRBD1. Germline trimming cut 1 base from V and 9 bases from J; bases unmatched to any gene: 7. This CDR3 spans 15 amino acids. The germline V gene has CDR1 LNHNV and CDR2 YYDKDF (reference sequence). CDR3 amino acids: CATSRVGTGFGEQFF. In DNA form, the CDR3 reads TGTGCCACCAGCAGAGTCGGGACAGGGTTTGGTGAGCAGTTCTTC.

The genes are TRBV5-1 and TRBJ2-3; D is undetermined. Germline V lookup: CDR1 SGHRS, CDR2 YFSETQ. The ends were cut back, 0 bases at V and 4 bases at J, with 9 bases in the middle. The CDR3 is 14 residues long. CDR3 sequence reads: CASSLVPGADTQYF. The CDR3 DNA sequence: TGCGCCAGCAGCTTGGTCCCGGGTGCAGATACGCAGTATTTT.

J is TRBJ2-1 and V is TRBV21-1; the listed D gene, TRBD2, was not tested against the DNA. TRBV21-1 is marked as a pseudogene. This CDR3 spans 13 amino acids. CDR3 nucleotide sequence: TGTGCCAGCAGCAAGGAACGGGACAATGAGCAGTTCTTC. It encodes CASSKERDNEQFF.

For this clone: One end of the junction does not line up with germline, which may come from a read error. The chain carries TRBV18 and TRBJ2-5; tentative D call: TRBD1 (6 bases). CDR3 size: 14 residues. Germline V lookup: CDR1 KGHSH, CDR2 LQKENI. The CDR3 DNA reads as TGTGCCAGCTCATCACCACAGGGACAAGAGACCCAGTACTTC. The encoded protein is CASSSPQGQETQYF.

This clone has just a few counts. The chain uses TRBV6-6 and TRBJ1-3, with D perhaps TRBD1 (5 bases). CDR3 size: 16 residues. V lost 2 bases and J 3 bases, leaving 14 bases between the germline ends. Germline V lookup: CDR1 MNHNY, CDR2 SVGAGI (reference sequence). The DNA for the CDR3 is TGTGCCAGCAGTTACATGGCAGGGCGTGGTGGAAACACCATATATTTT. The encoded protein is CASSYMAGRGGNTIYF.

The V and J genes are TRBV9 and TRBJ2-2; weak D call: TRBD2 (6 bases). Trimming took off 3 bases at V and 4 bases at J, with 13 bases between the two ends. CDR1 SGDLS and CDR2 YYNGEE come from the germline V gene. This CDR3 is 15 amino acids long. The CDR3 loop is CASSGPRDFTGELFF. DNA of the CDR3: TGTGCCAGCAGCGGACCTAGGGACTTCACCGGGGAGCTGTTTTTT. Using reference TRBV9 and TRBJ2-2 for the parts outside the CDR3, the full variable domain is DSGVTQTPKHLITATGQRVTLRCSPRSGDLSVYWYQQSLDQGLQFLIQYYNGEERAKGNILERFSAQQFPDLHSELNLSSLELGDSALYFCASSGPRDFTGELFFGEGSRLTVL.

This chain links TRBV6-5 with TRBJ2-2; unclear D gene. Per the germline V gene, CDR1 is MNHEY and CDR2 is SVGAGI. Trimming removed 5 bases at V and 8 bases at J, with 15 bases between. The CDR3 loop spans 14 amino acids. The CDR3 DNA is TGTGCCAGCAGTCTGACCGGAGTGGGGGGGGAGCTGTTTTTT. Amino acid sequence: CASSLTGVGGELFF.